A single sample is the source of the 21 T cell receptor beta chains below, sequenced in a study of T cells after yellow fever vaccination. A single record per CDR3 protein comes from TCRdb applying MiXCR to the 5' RACE reads. In the table there are about 340,000 distinct CDR3 sequences, around an eighth of which are singletons. The input for sequencing was CD4+ T cells sorted from PBMCs, taken 15 days after the yellow fever booster vaccination. The receptors shown here come from a man younger than 35 who received the YFV17D yellow fever vaccine.

This clonotype has only a few counts. The chain employs TRBV12-5 and TRBJ2-2; D not certain. This CDR3 has 13 residues. The V gene's germline CDR1 is LGHNT and CDR2 FRNRAP. Trimming cost V 4 bases and J 4 bases, with 7 bases left between them. As DNA, the CDR3 is TGTGCTAGTGGTTCTTGGAGCACCGGGGAGCTGTTTTTT. This translates into CASGSWSTGELFF.

This clonotype was recorded at least ten times. The V gene is TRBV7-2, the J gene TRBJ2-5, with unresolved D. The length of the CDR3 is 13 residues. Germline V gene sequence: CDR1 SGHTA, CDR2 FQGNSA. The germline V and J ends were trimmed by 4 bases and 1 base, with 7 bases remaining between them. CDR3 nucleotide sequence: TGTGCCAGCAGCTATTCCCTCCAAGAGACCCAGTACTTC. It specifies CASSYSLQETQYF.

The chain recombines TRBV5-6 with TRBJ1-1, with D possibly being TRBD1 (5 bases). This CDR3 has 15 amino acids. From germline, CDR1 is SGHDT and CDR2 YYEEEE. Trimming took 1 base from V and 1 from J, leaving 11 bases between them. This CDR3 reads CASSLWGSGNTEAFF. In DNA, the CDR3 is TGTGCCAGCAGCTTGTGGGGCTCGGGGAACACTGAAGCTTTCTTT.

This clonotype was observed a handful of times. The chain has TRBV10-3 and TRBJ1-3; D perhaps matches TRBD1 (5 bases). Germline CDR1 and CDR2: ENHRY and SYGVKD. The CDR3 extends over 10 amino acids. The V and J ends lost 8 bases and 9 bases respectively, with 8 bases between them. For the CDR3, the DNA is TGTGCCATCGGGGACGGCACCATATATTTT. This codes for CAIGDGTIYF.

This clonotype was observed at least ten times. The genes are TRBV19 and TRBJ2-7, with a possible D match to TRBD2 (5 bases). This CDR3 region has 16 residues. Germline CDR1 is LNHDA and CDR2 is SQIVND (reference sequence). Trimming pared 7 bases from V and 0 bases from J, leaving 19 bases between. DNA for the CDR3: TGTGCCAGTAACATCGAGGAGAGGACTCACTCCTACGAGCAGTACTTC. Its protein is CASNIEERTHSYEQYF.

The chain employs TRBV9 and TRBJ2-5; possible D gene TRBD2, 6 bases. V was shortened by 2 bases and J by 2 bases, with 13 bases between the two germline ends. Germline CDR1 and CDR2: SGDLS and YYNGEE. The CDR3 has 15 residues. The CDR3 region is CASSVGGVLQETQYF. CDR3 bases: TGTGCCAGCAGCGTGGGAGGCGTGCTACAAGAGACCCAGTACTTC.

This chain connects TRBV7-2 to TRBJ1-5; the match to TRBD1 covers 8 bases. Per the germline V gene, CDR1 is SGHTA and CDR2 is FQGNSA. CDR3 length: 14 amino acids. Trimming cost V 3 bases and J 7 bases; bases outside gene matches: 5. CDR3 loop: CASSLQGAEQPQHF. The CDR3 nucleotides are TGTGCCAGCAGCTTGCAGGGGGCCGAACAGCCCCAGCATTTT.

The chain joins TRBV12-3 or TRBV12-4 to TRBJ2-7, with 7 bases matching TRBD1. The CDR3 contains 14 residues. The J segment lost 4 bases and the V segment lost 5 bases, leaving 8 bases of the junction unmatched. The CDR3 here is CASSPWDSQYEQYF. CDR3 nucleotide sequence: TGTGCCAGCAGTCCCTGGGACAGCCAATACGAGCAGTACTTC.

This clonotype was recorded at least ten times. The chain employs TRBV6-1 and TRBJ2-7; D is unresolved. V was trimmed by 6 bases and J by 4 bases, leaving 19 bases between them. The CDR3 is 15 amino acids. Germline CDR1 reads MNHNS; CDR2 reads SASEGT. CDR3 protein: CASSFDTALGYEQYF. Here the CDR3 DNA reads TGTGCCAGCAGCTTTGACACAGCCTTAGGGTACGAGCAGTACTTC.

This clonotype occurred a few times. The genes are TRBV11-2 and TRBJ2-3; 10 bases are a match to TRBD2. Germline lookup yields CDR1 SGHAT and CDR2 FQNNGV. The junction had 4 bases not matched to a gene; V was cut back by 6 bases and J by 4 bases. The CDR3 spans 14 residues. CDR3 protein: CASRPSGGADTQYF. The CDR3 DNA follows: TGTGCCAGCAGACCTAGCGGGGGTGCAGATACGCAGTATTTT.

This clonotype was found a few times. V and J are TRBV7-9 and TRBJ1-2, with D tentatively TRBD1 (6 bases). V was pared by 5 bases and J by 0 bases, with 25 bases between. The germline CDR1 and CDR2 sequences are SEHNR and FQNEAQ (reference sequence). The CDR3 has 19 residues. CDR3: CASSPRDTGNRTANYGYTF. CDR3 bases: TGTGCCAGCAGCCCTCGGGATACGGGCAATAGGACAGCTAACTATGGCTACACCTTC.

The V and J genes are TRBV7-8 and TRBJ2-3; the match to TRBD2 covers 12 bases. The CDR3 sequence is 14 residues long. The ends lost 9 bases at V and 6 bases at J; junction bases unmatched: 7. Germline V gives CDR1 SGHVS, CDR2 FQNEAQ. The CDR3 DNA reads as TGTGCCAGTAAAGGGACTAGCGGGTCCGATACGCAGTATTTT. This encodes CASKGTSGSDTQYF.

This clonotype was counted many times. The V call is TRBV12-3 or TRBV12-4, the J call TRBJ2-3; TRBD2 aligns across 10 bases. V shed 3 bases and J 8 bases; nucleotides not matched to a gene: 11. The CDR3 loop spans 16 amino acids. The CDR3 sequence is CASSLSSGGPSGTQYF. Here the CDR3 DNA reads TGTGCCAGCAGTTTGTCTAGCGGGGGACCAAGCGGTACGCAGTATTTT.

This clonotype was detected a few times. The DNA of the CDR3 is TGTGCCAGCAGCTCTCCTTCGACAGGGACCTTTGGAGCTTTCTTT. It is translated as CASSSPSTGTFGAFF. J is TRBJ1-1 and V is TRBV7-2; 7 bases fit TRBD1. Trimming took 4 bases from V and 10 from J; bases not matched to a gene: 15. The CDR3 totals 15 residues. The germline CDR1 and CDR2 sequences are SGHTA and FQGNSA.

The chain employs TRBV7-2 and TRBJ1-3; a possible D gene is TRBD1 (5 bases). Trimming took off 7 bases at V and 4 bases at J, with 14 bases between the two ends. Germline CDR1 reads SGHTA; CDR2 reads FQGNSA. This CDR3 has 14 amino acids. Written as DNA, the CDR3 is TGTGCCAGCACCCTAAGGGGAGGCGGAAACACCATATATTTT. Translating gives CASTLRGGGNTIYF.

This chain joins TRBV11-2 and TRBJ2-2; the D is unclear. CDR3 length: 14 amino acids. Looked up from germline, CDR1 is SGHAT and CDR2 is FQNNGV. Trimming shortened V by 5 bases and J by 1 base, and 8 bases separated the two germline ends. CDR3 sequence reads: CASSTNRNTGELFF. The CDR3 region has the DNA TGTGCCAGCAGCACAAACAGGAACACCGGGGAGCTGTTTTTT.

The CDR3 region is CASEFRLNTEAFF. The CDR3 DNA is TGTGCCAGTGAATTCAGGCTGAACACTGAAGCTTTCTTT. The chain is built from TRBV19 and TRBJ1-1; no reliable D call. Germline values: CDR1 LNHDA, CDR2 SQIVND (reference sequence). V was shortened by 8 bases and J by 0 bases, with 10 bases between the two germline ends. This CDR3 has 13 amino acids.

With regard to this clonotype: Lacking the conserved final phenylalanine or tryptophan, this CDR3 likely reflects a read error. The chain carries TRBV5-1 and TRBJ2-5; 14 bases are a match to TRBD2. The CDR3 has 16 residues. Trimming at V came to 4 bases and at J to 5 bases, leaving 7 bases not matched to a gene. Germline lookup yields CDR1 SGHRS and CDR2 YFSETQ. This CDR3 reads CASSPGLAGGFETQYL. The CDR3 nucleotides read TGCGCCAGCAGCCCAGGACTAGCGGGGGGCTTCGAGACCCAGTACCTC.

V gene TRBV20-1 combines with J gene TRBJ2-5; 7 bases line up with TRBD2. The junction had 8 bases not matched to a gene; V was cut back by 1 base and J by 0 bases. The CDR3 covers 16 residues. Germline values: CDR1 DFQATT, CDR2 SNEGSKA (reference sequence). The CDR3 loop reads CSARVERGEYQETQYF. As DNA, the CDR3 is TGCAGTGCTAGAGTCGAGCGGGGCGAGTACCAAGAGACCCAGTACTTC.

This clonotype was counted between two and nine times. DNA of the CDR3: TGTGCCAGCAGCCCCGTTGGGGGCGCAGATACGCAGTATTTT. It encodes CASSPVGGADTQYF. The chain joins TRBV7-9 to TRBJ2-3; perhaps TRBD1 as D (6 bases). Trimming took off 5 bases at V and 4 bases at J, with 13 bases between the two ends. The germline gives CDR1 SEHNR, CDR2 FQNEAQ (reference sequence). This CDR3 is 14 amino acids long.

The rearrangement uses TRBV5-6 and TRBJ2-7; 8 positions agree with TRBD1. The ends lost 6 bases at V and 5 bases at J; junction bases unmatched: 13. The CDR3 runs to 15 residues. CDR1 SGHDT and CDR2 YYEEEE come from the germline V gene. DNA for the CDR3: TGTGCCAGCACCCAATTTCTAGACAGGGGCCACGAGCAGTACGTC. It is translated as CASTQFLDRGHEQYV.